The rows below give T cell receptor beta chains drawn from one sample of a study of T-cell reconstitution after alpha-beta-depleted transplantation in children. TCRdb fed the PCR reads into MiXCR, producing one record per CDR3 protein. The sample shows hundreds of thousands of distinct CDR3 sequences, roughly 13% of them seen only once. The sequencing here drew on PBMCs, mostly from graft donor cells, taken 360 days after TCRalphabeta/CD19-depleted stem cell transplant. The source is a male patient younger than 18 who had a stem cell transplant for acute myeloid leukemia, so the T cells may come from the graft donor. Both conserved end residues are part of each CDR3. The order of the fields is J gene, CDR3 length, V gene, D gene, clone size, CDR3 protein, CDR3 DNA. A D gene is named only where the DNA matches it firmly. Clone size is not always given. Where it is, it says once, few, many or a class for expanded clones.

>TRBJ2-1|15|TRBV5-8|TRBD2|many
CASSLPGLWYNEQFF
TGTGCCAGCAGCCTACCGGGACTATGGTACAATGAGCAGTTCTTC
>TRBJ2-7|14|TRBV10-3|-|-
CAISDGPSSYEQYF
TGTGCCATCAGTGATGGACCCAGCTCCTACGAGCAGTACTTC
>TRBJ2-1|13|TRBV29-1|-|-
CSVAWSPNNEQFF
TGCAGCGTTGCATGGAGTCCCAACAATGAGCAGTTCTTC
>TRBJ2-3|13|TRBV7-3|-|-
CASSWVSADTQYF
TGTGCCAGCAGCTGGGTTTCGGCAGATACGCAGTATTTT
>TRBJ1-1|14|TRBV7-9|-|few
CASSPGDMNTEAFF
TGTGCCAGCAGCCCGGGGGACATGAACACTGAAGCTTTCTTT
>TRBJ2-4|14|TRBV24-1|-|many
CATQGWDDENIQYF
TGTGCCACCCAAGGTTGGGACGATGAAAACATTCAGTACTTC
>TRBJ2-3|16|TRBV11-2|TRBD2|-
CASSFPPGGSTDTQYF
TGTGCCAGCAGCTTTCCCCCGGGAGGGAGCACAGATACGCAGTATTTT
>TRBJ2-3|16|TRBV27|TRBD2|few
CASSLLAGEVTDTQYF
TGTGCCAGCAGTTTATTAGCGGGAGAGGTCACAGATACGCAGTATTTT
>TRBJ2-1|17|TRBV20-1|TRBD2|many
CSARSLSGTSGYNEQFF
TGCAGTGCCAGAAGTCTCTCCGGGACTAGCGGGTACAATGAGCAGTTCTTC
>TRBJ2-5|16|TRBV7-2|TRBD2|-
CASSLASGRAQETQYF
TGTGCCAGCAGCTTAGCTAGCGGGAGGGCCCAAGAGACCCAGTACTTC
>TRBJ2-1|15|TRBV6-5|TRBD2|many
CASSYSGLAGNEQFF
TGTGCCAGCAGTTACTCGGGGCTAGCGGGCAATGAGCAGTTCTTC
>TRBJ2-5|13|TRBV18|-|-
CASSRDFLETQYF
TGTGCCAGCTCGAGGGACTTCCTAGAGACCCAGTACTTC
>TRBJ2-1|18|TRBV4-3|TRBD2|few
CASSQDPRLAGVYNEQFF
TGCGCCAGCAGCCAAGACCCTAGACTAGCGGGAGTCTACAATGAGCAGTTCTTC
>TRBJ2-1|16|TRBV11-2|TRBD1|few
CASRRVSGQGYNEQFF
TGTGCCAGCAGACGCGTGTCGGGACAGGGTTACAATGAGCAGTTCTTC
>TRBJ2-7|14|TRBV12-3/TRBV12-4|-|-
CASSLNRVSNEQYF
TGTGCCAGCAGTTTAAACAGGGTATCAAACGAGCAGTACTTC
>TRBJ1-2|21|TRBV28|TRBD1|-
CASSLSQGAMRQGNFVYGYTF
TGTGCCAGCAGTTTAAGTCAGGGTGCGATGAGACAGGGGAATTTCGTCTATGGCTACACCTTC
>TRBJ1-2|11|TRBV12-3/TRBV12-4|-|few
CAVYRNYGYTF
TGTGCCGTATACCGTAACTATGGCTACACCTTC
>TRBJ2-1|17|TRBV7-3|TRBD2|-
CASSPAPLAGVGNEQFF
TGTGCCAGCAGCCCGGCCCCACTAGCGGGAGTCGGCAATGAGCAGTTCTTC
>TRBJ2-7|12|TRBV20-1|-|few
CSATLLAPEQYF
TGCAGTGCTACGCTTCTAGCTCCCGAGCAGTACTTC
>TRBJ2-3|14|TRBV25-1|TRBD2|-
CASSDRGRTDTQYF
TGTGCCAGCAGTGACCGCGGGAGAACAGATACGCAGTATTTT
>TRBJ2-7|17|TRBV6-2/TRBV6-3|-|-
CASSLTRGATGSYEQYF
TGTGCCAGCAGTCTCACCCGGGGCGCCACGGGATCCTACGAGCAGTACTTC
>TRBJ2-2|15|TRBV4-3|-|few
CASSQDRVRGGELFF
TGCGCCAGCAGCCAAGATCGGGTGAGGGGCGGGGAGCTGTTTTTT
>TRBJ2-1|14|TRBV27|-|-
CASSYLAIYNEQFF
TGTGCCAGCAGTTACCTAGCGATCTACAATGAGCAGTTCTTC
>TRBJ2-7|13|TRBV6-2/TRBV6-3|TRBD2|few
CASLTSGRYEQYF
TGTGCCAGCCTGACTAGCGGGAGGTACGAGCAGTACTTC
>TRBJ1-5|18|TRBV12-3/TRBV12-4|-|-
CASSLGGPLLYSNQPQHF
TGTGCCAGCAGTTTAGGAGGACCTCTTTTATATAGCAATCAGCCCCAGCATTTT
>TRBJ2-1|15|TRBV6-1|TRBD2|-
CASSAVWTSAGGLFF
TGTGCCAGCAGTGCCGTCTGGACTAGCGCGGGAGGCCTGTTCTTC
>TRBJ2-1|14|TRBV6-2/TRBV6-3|-|few
CASRTAGVPVEQFF
TGTGCCAGCCGTACAGCCGGAGTACCCGTTGAGCAGTTCTTC
>TRBJ2-1|12|TRBV10-3|TRBD2|many
CAISGLAGEAFF
TGTGCCATCAGTGGGCTAGCGGGAGAAGCGTTCTTC
>TRBJ2-1|14|TRBV5-4|TRBD2|-
CASSFREAYNEQFF
TGTGCCAGCAGCTTCCGGGAGGCCTACAATGAGCAGTTCTTC
>TRBJ2-1|11|TRBV5-8|-|few
CASSPDSWWFF
TGTGCCAGCAGCCCGGACTCCTGGTGGTTCTTC
>TRBJ2-1|11|TRBV20-1|TRBD2|few
CSATLADEQFF
TGCAGTGCGACCCTAGCGGATGAGCAGTTCTTC
>TRBJ2-5|15|TRBV9|-|-
CASSPQLRVGETQYF
TGTGCCAGCAGCCCCCAGTTGCGGGTAGGGGAGACCCAGTACTTC
>TRBJ2-2|15|TRBV9|TRBD2|few
CASSVLAGEGGELFF
TGTGCCAGCAGCGTCCTAGCGGGAGAAGGCGGGGAGCTGTTTTTT
>TRBJ2-2|15|TRBV25-1|TRBD1|-
CASSEGTGGTGELFF
TGTGCCAGCAGTGAAGGGACAGGGGGCACCGGGGAGCTGTTTTTT
>TRBJ1-1|13|TRBV6-5|-|many
CASSSLGRTEAFF
TGTGCCAGCAGTTCCCTAGGTAGAACTGAAGCTTTCTTT
>TRBJ2-3|20|TRBV4-3|TRBD2|many
CASSQDLTSGRTPSTDTQYF
TGCGCCAGCAGCCAAGATCTCACTAGCGGGAGGACCCCGAGCACAGATACGCAGTATTTT
>TRBJ2-7|16|TRBV15|TRBD2|-
CATSRGGLAGGSEQYF
TGTGCCACCAGCAGAGGGGGACTAGCGGGAGGATCCGAGCAGTACTTC
>TRBJ2-7|16|TRBV28|-|-
CASIISSTTCSYEQYF
TGTGCCAGCATCATCTCCTCGACCACCTGTTCCTACGAGCAGTACTTC
>TRBJ2-2|15|TRBV28|-|-
CASSFVQFYTGELFF
TGTGCCAGCAGTTTCGTTCAATTTTACACCGGGGAGCTGTTTTTT
>TRBJ2-7|12|TRBV29-1|TRBD1|many
CSVRQGSYEQYF
TGCAGCGTGAGACAGGGTAGTTACGAGCAGTACTTC
>TRBJ2-3|18|TRBV11-2|-|many
CASSLGGPGVSAFVTQYF
TGTGCCAGCAGCTTAGGGGGACCGGGAGTATCTGCGTTTGTTACGCAGTATTTT
>TRBJ2-1|17|TRBV6-2/TRBV6-3|TRBD2|-
CASSPRGGRGAYNEQFF
TGTGCCAGCAGCCCACGAGGCGGGAGGGGCGCCTACAATGAGCAGTTCTTC
>TRBJ2-7|14|TRBV28|-|-
CASRIGAGPLEQYF
TGTGCCAGCAGGATTGGTGCGGGACCCCTCGAGCAGTACTTC
>TRBJ2-3|15|TRBV5-6|TRBD2|many
CASSFLSGSTDTQYF
TGTGCCAGCAGTTTCCTTAGCGGGAGCACAGATACGCAGTATTTT
>TRBJ2-7|14|TRBV28|TRBD2|-
CASSFEAGDSPQYF
TGTGCCAGCAGTTTTGAAGCGGGAGATAGTCCCCAGTACTTC
>TRBJ2-5|12|TRBV29-1|TRBD2|many
CTLGGFQETQYF
TGCACCCTGGGGGGGTTTCAAGAGACCCAGTACTTC
>TRBJ2-5|13|TRBV20-1|-|-
CSAGPGLQETQYF
TGCAGTGCTGGACCGGGGCTTCAAGAGACCCAGTACTTC
>TRBJ2-2|16|TRBV12-3/TRBV12-4|-|-
CASSPRLALNTGELFF
TGTGCCAGCAGTCCCCGGTTAGCGTTGAACACCGGGGAGCTGTTTTTT
>TRBJ2-1|15|TRBV4-3|-|few
CASSQVFGIHNEQFF
TGCGCCAGCAGCCAAGTTTTCGGAATTCACAATGAGCAGTTCTTC
>TRBJ2-1|17|TRBV5-1|TRBD2|few
CASSPQPPGLALNEQFF
TGCGCCAGCTCCCCCCAGCCCCCGGGACTAGCGTTAAATGAGCAGTTCTTC
>TRBJ2-7|16|TRBV18|TRBD1|-
CASSLAGTGQFVEQYF
TGTGCCAGCTCGCTCGCCGGGACAGGGCAATTTGTCGAGCAGTACTTC
>TRBJ2-3|15|TRBV9|-|many
CASSVAGRGTDTQYF
TGTGCCAGCAGCGTAGCCGGCAGAGGCACAGATACGCAGTATTTT